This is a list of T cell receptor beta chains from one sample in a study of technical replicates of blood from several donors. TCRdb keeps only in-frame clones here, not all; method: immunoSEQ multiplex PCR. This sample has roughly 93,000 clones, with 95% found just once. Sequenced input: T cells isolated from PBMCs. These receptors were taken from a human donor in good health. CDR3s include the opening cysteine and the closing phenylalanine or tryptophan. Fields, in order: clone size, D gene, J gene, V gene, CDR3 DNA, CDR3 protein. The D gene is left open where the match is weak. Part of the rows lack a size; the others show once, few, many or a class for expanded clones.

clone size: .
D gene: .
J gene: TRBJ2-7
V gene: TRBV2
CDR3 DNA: TGTGTCTCCGCTCGGCAGGGGTCCTACGAGCAGTACTTC
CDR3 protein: CVSARQGSYEQYF

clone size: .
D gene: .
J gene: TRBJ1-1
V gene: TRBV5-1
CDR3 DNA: TGCGCCAGCAGCTTGGAACCCGGGACTACACTATTGAACACTGAAGCTTTCTTT
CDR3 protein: CASSLEPGTTLLNTEAFF

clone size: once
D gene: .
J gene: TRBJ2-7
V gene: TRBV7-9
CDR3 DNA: TGTGCCAGCAGCTTCATGGCGGGTGGCTACGAGCAGTACTTC
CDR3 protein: CASSFMAGGYEQYF

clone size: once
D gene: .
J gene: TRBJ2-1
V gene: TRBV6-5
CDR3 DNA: TGTGCCAGCAGTTATAATTCGGGGTACCCCTATGAGCAGTTCTTC
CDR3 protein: CASSYNSGYPYEQFF

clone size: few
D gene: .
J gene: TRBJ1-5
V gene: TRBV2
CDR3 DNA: TGTGCCAGCACTTCTCGGGGTAGGAGCAATCAGCCCCAGCATTTT
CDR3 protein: CASTSRGRSNQPQHF

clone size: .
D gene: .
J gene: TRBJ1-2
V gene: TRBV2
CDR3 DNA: TGTGCCAGCTATGCAACCCAGGGGAGATATGGCTACACCTTC
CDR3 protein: CASYATQGRYGYTF

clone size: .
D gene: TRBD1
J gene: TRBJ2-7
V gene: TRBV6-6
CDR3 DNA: TGTGCCAGCAGTTTTGGGACAGGGGGAAACAACGAGCAGTACTTC
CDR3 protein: CASSFGTGGNNEQYF

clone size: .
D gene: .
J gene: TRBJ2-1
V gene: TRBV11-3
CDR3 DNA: TGTGCCAGCAGTATATACAATGAGCAGTTCTTC
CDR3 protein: CASSIYNEQFF

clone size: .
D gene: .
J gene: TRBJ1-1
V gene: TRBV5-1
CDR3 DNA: TGCGCCAGCAGCTTCCAGACAGGGAACACTGAAGCTTTCTTT
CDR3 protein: CASSFQTGNTEAFF

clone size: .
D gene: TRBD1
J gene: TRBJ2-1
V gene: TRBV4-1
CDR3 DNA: TGCGCCAGCAGCCAAGAAGCCCCGGGACAGATGTTCTTC
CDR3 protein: CASSQEAPGQMFF

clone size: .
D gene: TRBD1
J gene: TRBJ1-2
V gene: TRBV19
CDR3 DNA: TGTGCCAGTAGTACTACAGGGGGCTATGGCTACACCTTC
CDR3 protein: CASSTTGGYGYTF

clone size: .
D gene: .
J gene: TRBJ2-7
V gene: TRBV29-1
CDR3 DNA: TGCAGCGCTCTAGTAGCGGAATCCTACGAGCAGTACTTC
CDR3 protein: CSALVAESYEQYF

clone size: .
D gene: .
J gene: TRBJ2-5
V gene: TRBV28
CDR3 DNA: TGTGCCAGCAGCTTAGCGGAGCTCCACTTTCAAGAGACCCAGTACTTC
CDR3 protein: CASSLAELHFQETQYF

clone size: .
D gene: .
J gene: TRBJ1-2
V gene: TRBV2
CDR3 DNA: TGTGCCAGCAGTGACCCAGGGATCGCCTACACCTTC
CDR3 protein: CASSDPGIAYTF

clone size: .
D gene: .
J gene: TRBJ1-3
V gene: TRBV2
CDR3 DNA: TGTGCCAGCAGTGAAGCTGGTGGGGCGATCTCTGGAAACACCATATATTTT
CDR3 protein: CASSEAGGAISGNTIYF

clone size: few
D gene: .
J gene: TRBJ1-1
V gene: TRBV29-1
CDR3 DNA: TGCAGCGTTGTTACCAGGCTAGCGGACACTGAAGCTTTCTTT
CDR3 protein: CSVVTRLADTEAFF

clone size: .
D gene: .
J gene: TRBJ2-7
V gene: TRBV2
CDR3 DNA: TGTGCCAGCAGTGTGGGGAGATCCTCCTACGAGCAGTACTTC
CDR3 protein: CASSVGRSSYEQYF

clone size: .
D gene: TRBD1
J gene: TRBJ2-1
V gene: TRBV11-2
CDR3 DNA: TGTGCCAGCAGACGACAGGGGGGTTACAATGAGCAGTTCTTC
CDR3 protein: CASRRQGGYNEQFF

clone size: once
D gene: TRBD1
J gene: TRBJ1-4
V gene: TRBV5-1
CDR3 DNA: TGCGCCAGCAGCTTGGTTCCGGCGGGACAGGGAATGAATGAAAAACTGTTTTTT
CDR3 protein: CASSLVPAGQGMNEKLFF

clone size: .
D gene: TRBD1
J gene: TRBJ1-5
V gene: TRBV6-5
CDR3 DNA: TGTGCCAGCAGTCTCGGGACAGGGGGCGGTCAGCCCCAGCATTTT
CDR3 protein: CASSLGTGGGQPQHF

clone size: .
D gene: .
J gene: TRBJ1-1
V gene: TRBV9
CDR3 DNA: TGTGCCAGCACTTTGGGCGTGATGAACACTGAAGCTTTCTTT
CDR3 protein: CASTLGVMNTEAFF

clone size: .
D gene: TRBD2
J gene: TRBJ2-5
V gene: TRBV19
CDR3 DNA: TGTGCCAGTAGACAGGCGGGAGTGGGAGAGACCCAGTACTTC
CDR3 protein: CASRQAGVGETQYF

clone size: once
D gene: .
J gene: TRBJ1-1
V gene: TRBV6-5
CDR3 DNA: TGTGCCAGCAGCCCCTGGAGGGGACTGAACACTGAAGCTTTCTTT
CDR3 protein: CASSPWRGLNTEAFF

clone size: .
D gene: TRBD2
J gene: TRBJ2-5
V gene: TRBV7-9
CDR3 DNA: TGTGCCAGCAGCTTAGTAGCACTAGCGGGACTCAAAGAGACCCAGTACTTC
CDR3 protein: CASSLVALAGLKETQYF

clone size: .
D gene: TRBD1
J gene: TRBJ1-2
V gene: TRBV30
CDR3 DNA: TGTGCCTGGAGTGTTCAGTGGGCAGGGGGGAAGACTAACTATGGCTACACCTTC
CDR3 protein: CAWSVQWAGGKTNYGYTF

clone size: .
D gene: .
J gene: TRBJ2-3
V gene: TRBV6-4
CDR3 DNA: TGTGCCAGCAGTGGTTCTGGAGCAGATACGCAGTATTTT
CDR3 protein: CASSGSGADTQYF

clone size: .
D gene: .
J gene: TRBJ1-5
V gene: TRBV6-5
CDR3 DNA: TGTGCCAGCAGAGAAAGCCTTCATCGGCCCCAGCATTTT
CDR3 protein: CASRESLHRPQHF

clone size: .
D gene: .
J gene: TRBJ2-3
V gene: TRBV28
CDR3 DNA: TGTGCCAGCAGTTTACGGGGAAACCCAGGAGATACGCAGTATTTT
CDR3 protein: CASSLRGNPGDTQYF

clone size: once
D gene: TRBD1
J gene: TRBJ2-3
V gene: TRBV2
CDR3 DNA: TGTGCCAGCAGTGAGTGGGACAGGGCTGTAGATACGCAGTATTTT
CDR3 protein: CASSEWDRAVDTQYF

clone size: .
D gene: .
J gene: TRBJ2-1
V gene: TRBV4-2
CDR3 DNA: TGTGCCAGCACCCTGAGAGAGGGTCACTCCTACAATGAGCAGTTCTTC
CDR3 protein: CASTLREGHSYNEQFF

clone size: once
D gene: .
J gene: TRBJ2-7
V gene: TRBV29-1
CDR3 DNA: TGCAGCGCCCGGCCTCATCAGGGCTACGAGCAGTACTTC
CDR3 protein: CSARPHQGYEQYF

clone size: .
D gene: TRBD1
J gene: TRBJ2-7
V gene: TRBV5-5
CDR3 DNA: TGTGCCAGCAGCGTGACAGGGGATTACGAGCAGTACTTC
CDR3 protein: CASSVTGDYEQYF